These 7 T cell receptor beta chains were all obtained from the same sample, sequenced in a study of T cell responses to AZD1222 COVID-19 vaccine. The table came from immunoSEQ multiplex PCR; TCRdb's copy has only in-frame clones and leaves some out. The profile shows about 140,000 clones, over 85% of them singletons. Sequenced here: peripheral blood, sampled on day 0 of MenACWY control vaccination. The source is an adult in good health.

The chain employs TRBV12-3 or TRBV12-4 and TRBJ2-1; the D gene is possibly TRBD1 (5 bases). The germline V and J ends were trimmed by 5 bases and 2 bases, with 7 bases remaining between them. The CDR3 covers 13 residues. In nucleotides, the CDR3 is TGTGCCAGCAGTCGACAGCCCTACAATGAGCAGTTCTTC. This codes for CASSRQPYNEQFF.

The gene calls are TRBV4-3 and TRBJ1-5; D is unclear. Germline V gene data show CDR1 as LGHNA and CDR2 as YSLEER. This CDR3 contains 16 residues. V lost 3 bases and J lost 0, with 12 bases in between. The CDR3 loop is CASSHEVAASNQPQHF. CDR3 coding DNA: TGCGCCAGCAGCCATGAAGTCGCGGCTAGCAATCAGCCCCAGCATTTT.

The J gene is TRBJ1-1, the V gene TRBV7-2, with TRBD1 identical over 7 bases. V trimming: 6 bases; J trimming: 3 bases; junction bases outside the gene matches: 7. Germline CDR1 SGHTA, CDR2 FQGNSA. This CDR3 has 14 residues. The chain's CDR3 is CASSLQGWDTEAFF. In DNA form, the CDR3 reads TGTGCCAGCAGTTTACAGGGGTGGGACACTGAAGCTTTCTTT.

J is TRBJ1-1 and V is TRBV6-5, with a weak D call TRBD1 (5 bases). This CDR3 has 13 amino acids. The germline V gene encodes CDR1 MNHEY and CDR2 SVGAGI. Trimming shortened V by 8 bases and J by 3 bases, and 13 bases separated the two germline ends. CDR3 bases: TGTGCCAGCGGGGACGGCCGGTACACTGAAGCTTTCTTT. Residues: CASGDGRYTEAFF.

V usage is TRBV28 and J usage is TRBJ1-1; 7 bases align to TRBD1. With 4 bases clipped from V and 6 bases from J, the junction kept 11 bases outside the gene matches. Germline loops: CDR1 MDHEN, CDR2 SYDVKM. The CDR3 is 15 residues long. The CDR3 DNA reads as TGTGCCAGCAGTTCCCGACAGGGCCAACATGCTGAAGCTTTCTTT. Encoded protein: CASSSRQGQHAEAFF. Full variable domain (missing parts from reference TRBV28 and TRBJ1-1): DVKVTQSSRYLVKRTGEKVFLECVQDMDHENMFWYRQDPGLGLRLIYFSYDVKMKEKGDIPEGYSVSREKKERFSLILESASTNQTSMYLCASSSRQGQHAEAFFGQGTRLTVV.

The chain combines TRBV11-3 with TRBJ1-1; a weak D match, TRBD1 (5 bases). Germline values: CDR1 SGHNT, CDR2 YENEEA. V lost 2 bases and J 6 bases, leaving 16 bases between the germline ends. CDR3 length: 15 residues. CDR3 residues: CASSLFGQGFSEAFF. CDR3 sequence (DNA): TGTGCCAGCAGCTTATTTGGCCAGGGCTTCTCTGAAGCTTTCTTT.

The chain uses TRBV4-1 and TRBJ2-1; D may be TRBD2 (6 bases). V lost 3 bases and J lost 8, with 14 bases in between. The V gene's germline CDR1 is MGHRA and CDR2 YSYEKL. The CDR3 runs 14 residues. CDR3 coding DNA: TGCGCCAGCAGCCACGGAGGGTTCAGGGATGAGCAGTTCTTC. Translation: CASSHGGFRDEQFF.